Below, 28 T cell receptor beta chains from the same sample are listed, as sequenced in a study of T cells in Graves' hyperthyroidism and ophthalmopathy. Template material for amplifying TCR beta CDR3 regions consisted of RNA transcripts. With the HTBI primer set, the TCR CDR3 went through a first round of RT-PCR. TCRdb passed the multiplex PCR reads through MiXCR, listing each CDR3 protein once. The sample has under 400,000 distinct CDR3 sequences, approximately 25% seen once; the top ten hold roughly 80%. The sample comprised blood. The receptor source for this set is a man aged 50 to 59 with Graves' hyperthyroidism.

Concerning this clonotype: Possible read error: a much larger clone is one base away. The gene calls are TRBV6-1 and TRBJ2-5; a possible D gene is TRBD1 (6 bases). The germline V gene has CDR1 MNHNS and CDR2 SASEGT. Trimming removed 2 bases from V and 3 bases from J, with 7 bases in between. The CDR3 totals 13 residues. The CDR3 DNA is TGTGCCAGCAGTGAAAACAGGGAAGAGACCCAGTACTTC. This translates into CASSENREETQYF.

V gene TRBV27 combines with J gene TRBJ2-7; 7 bases are a match to TRBD1. The length of the CDR3 is 14 residues. CDR1 is MNHEY, CDR2 SMNVEV, per germline (reference sequence). J gave up 3 bases and V 6 bases, and 8 bases lay outside the gene matches. CDR3 sequence (DNA): TGTGCCAGCAGCCACCGGGACAGCCGCTACGAGCAGTACTTC. Translated, it gives CASSHRDSRYEQYF.

The rearrangement links TRBV10-2 to TRBJ2-3; 7 bases match TRBD1. V lost 7 bases and J lost 3; bases outside the gene matches: 10. From germline, CDR1 is WSHSY and CDR2 SAAADI. The CDR3 runs to 15 residues. The CDR3 spells CASKRRAGGTDTQYF. The CDR3 nucleotides read TGCGCCAGCAAACGTAGGGCAGGGGGAACAGATACGCAGTATTTT.

V usage is TRBV12-3 or TRBV12-4 and J usage is TRBJ2-3, with 10 bases identical to TRBD1. Unmatched junction bases numbered 2, after V lost 1 base and J lost 1 base. This CDR3 contains 16 residues. This chain's CDR3 is CASSLGQGARTDTQYF. The CDR3 DNA sequence: TGTGCCAGCAGTTTAGGACAGGGGGCCCGCACAGATACGCAGTATTTT.

This clonotype appeared a few times. V is TRBV10-1 and J is TRBJ2-1, with 13 nucleotides matching TRBD2. This CDR3 has 17 amino acids. CDR1 and CDR2 (germline): WNHNN, SYGVQD (reference sequence). Trimming removed 7 bases from V and 8 bases from J; junction bases left unmatched: 14. The DNA for the CDR3 is TGCGCCAGCACCCTGGGGACTAGCGGGGCCCGAACCGATGAGCAGTTCTTC. This gives the protein CASTLGTSGARTDEQFF.

This clonotype was picked up a small number of times. The J gene is TRBJ1-1, the V gene TRBV19, with TRBD1 identical over 7 bases. Germline V gene sequence: CDR1 LNHDA, CDR2 SQIVND (reference sequence). With 9 bases clipped from V and 11 bases from J, the junction kept 9 bases outside the gene matches. The length of the CDR3 is 11 residues. CDR3 loop: CASLQGVEAFF. CDR3 in DNA: TGTGCCAGCCTCCAGGGGGTTGAGGCTTTCTTT.

The chain recombines TRBV6-1 with TRBJ1-3; D remains unclear. V was shortened by 4 bases and J by 1 base, with 8 bases between the two germline ends. Germline-derived CDR1 and CDR2 are MNHNS and SASEGT. The CDR3 covers 14 residues. CDR3 in amino acids: CASSVEISGNTIYF. In DNA form, the CDR3 reads TGTGCCAGCAGTGTAGAGATTTCTGGAAACACCATATATTTT.

CDR3 DNA: TGTGCCAGCAGTAATGACAGGGGGAGTGGTGAAAAACTGTTTTTT. Amino acid sequence: CASSNDRGSGEKLFF. The rearrangement joins TRBV2 to TRBJ1-4, with TRBD1 matching 9 bases. The CDR3 length is 15 residues. Germline CDR1 reads SNHLY; CDR2 reads FYNNEI. The trim removed 5 bases at V and 7 bases at J, leaving 8 bases unmatched. Full variable domain (missing parts from reference TRBV2 and TRBJ1-4): EPEVTQTPSHQVTQMGQEVILRCVPISNHLYFYWYRQILGQKVEFLVSFYNNEISEKSEIFDDQFSVERPDGSNFTLKIRSTKLEDSAMYFCASSNDRGSGEKLFFGSGTQLSVL.

Many counts were recorded for this clonotype. The rearrangement links TRBV11-3 to TRBJ2-5, with D perhaps TRBD1 (6 bases). The J call may be wrong; the DNA end is better matched by TRBJ2-3. The CDR3 has 12 residues. Germline V gene sequence: CDR1 SGHNT, CDR2 YENEEA. The CDR3 sequence is CASSPRQETQYF. In DNA form, the CDR3 reads TGTGCCAGCAGCCCCCGACAGGAAACGCAGTATTTT.

This clonotype was seen repeatedly, ten times or more. The chain links TRBV3-1 to TRBJ2-1; no firm D call. CDR1 and CDR2 from the germline V gene are LGHDT and YNNKEL (reference sequence). This CDR3 contains 12 residues. V lost 4 bases to trimming and J lost 6 bases, with 7 bases between them. CDR3: CASSLLANEQFF. In DNA form, the CDR3 reads TGTGCCAGCAGCCTCTTGGCCAATGAGCAGTTCTTC.

The chain employs TRBV9 and TRBJ2-3, with TRBD2 matching over 9 bases. This CDR3 region has 15 residues. After removal of 3 bases from V and 4 bases from J, the junction contained 6 bases not matched to a gene. Per germline, CDR1 SGDLS and CDR2 YYNGEE. In DNA form, the CDR3 reads TGTGCCAGCAGCGCGACCTTAGCGGGAGCAGATACGCAGTATTTT. This encodes CASSATLAGADTQYF.

The chain couples TRBV6-6 to TRBJ2-7; 7 nucleotides match TRBD1. The CDR3 consists of 13 residues. Germline V gene lookup returns CDR1 MNHNY and CDR2 SVGAGI (reference sequence). With 2 bases clipped from V and 5 bases from J, the junction kept 3 bases outside the gene matches. This CDR3 reads CASSYAGGNEQYF. The DNA for the CDR3 is TGTGCCAGCAGTTACGCAGGGGGTAACGAGCAGTACTTC.

This clonotype was counted only a few times. The chain recombines TRBV11-2 with TRBJ2-7, with D tentatively TRBD1 (5 bases). V was clipped by 7 bases and J by 2 bases, with 15 bases between them. Germline assignment: CDR1 SGHAT and CDR2 FQNNGV. This CDR3 spans 14 amino acids. DNA for the CDR3: TGTGCCAGCAACCCCGCAGGGTTGACCTACGAGCAGTACTTC. It specifies CASNPAGLTYEQYF.

The chain employs TRBV2 and TRBJ2-1; TRBD2 aligns across 12 bases. V lost 4 bases, J lost 7 bases, and 8 bases stayed unmatched. The germline V gene encodes CDR1 SNHLY and CDR2 FYNNEI. CDR3 length: 16 amino acids. The CDR3 protein is CASSARLAGEQNEQFF. Here the CDR3 DNA reads TGTGCCAGCAGTGCCCGACTAGCGGGAGAACAGAATGAGCAGTTCTTC. Full variable domain (outside the CDR3, taken from reference TRBV2 and TRBJ2-1): EPEVTQTPSHQVTQMGQEVILRCVPISNHLYFYWYRQILGQKVEFLVSFYNNEISEKSEIFDDQFSVERPDGSNFTLKIRSTKLEDSAMYFCASSARLAGEQNEQFFGPGTRLTVL.

The chain joins TRBV6-1 to TRBJ1-3, with TRBD1 matching 11 bases. The ends lost 9 bases at V and 3 bases at J; junction bases unmatched: 7. The CDR3 has 15 amino acids. CDR1 is MNHNS, CDR2 SASEGT, per germline. In DNA form, the CDR3 reads TGTGCCAGTTTGGGACAGGGGGTCTTTGGAAACACCATATATTTT. It translates to CASLGQGVFGNTIYF.

CDR3 DNA: TGTGCCAGCAGCTTAGTGGATAGCGGAAATGAGCAGTTCTTC. This gives the protein CASSLVDSGNEQFF. This rearrangement joins TRBV7-9 to TRBJ2-1, with a tentative D call TRBD2 (6 bases). The germline V gene has CDR1 SEHNR and CDR2 FQNEAQ (reference sequence). V lost 1 base, J lost 7 bases, and 11 bases lay in between. This CDR3 comprises 14 residues.

As concerns this clonotype: This clone may be a read error of a much larger clone one base away. This chain uses TRBV7-9 with TRBJ1-1; D uncertain. The CDR3 has 11 amino acids. Germline V gene data show CDR1 as SEHNR and CDR2 as FQNEAQ (reference sequence). Between the trimmed V and J ends, which lost 3 bases and 4 bases, there was a span of 3 bases. CDR3: CASSFTTEAFF. Written as DNA, the CDR3 is TGTGCCAGCAGCTTCACCACTGAAGCTTTCTTT.

The chain recombines TRBV24-1 with TRBJ2-1, with 9 bases aligning to TRBD2. Germline V lookup: CDR1 KGHDR, CDR2 SFDVKD. V lost 4 bases and J lost 10; bases outside the gene matches: 10. The CDR3 is made up of 15 amino acids. As DNA, the CDR3 is TGTGCCACCAGTGACAATAATAGCGGGAGAAGGGAGCAGTTCTTC. Residues: CATSDNNSGRREQFF.

This clonotype has at least ten counts. The rearrangement links TRBV12-3 or TRBV12-4 to TRBJ2-3; D is possibly TRBD1 or TRBD2 (5 bases each). V dropped 3 bases and J dropped 4 bases, with 11 bases sitting between them. CDR3 size: 14 residues. The DNA of the CDR3 is TGTGCCAGCAGTTTGGGGGTAGGCGCAGATACGCAGTATTTT. Its translation is CASSLGVGADTQYF.

The chain carries TRBV20-1 and TRBJ1-2; 8 bases are a match to TRBD1. This CDR3 comprises 13 residues. The V gene's germline CDR1 is DFQATT and CDR2 SNEGSKA (reference sequence). J was trimmed by 6 bases and V by 1 base; bases with no gene match: 4. In DNA form, the CDR3 reads TGCAGTGCTAGAGGTCAGGGGGCGGATGGCTACACCTTC. It translates to CSARGQGADGYTF.

The CDR3 DNA reads as TGTGCCAGCATCGGGGCTTACTACAATGAGCAGTTCTTC. This sequence encodes CASIGAYYNEQFF. The V and J genes are TRBV6-1 and TRBJ2-1; D is possibly TRBD1 or TRBD2 (5 bases each). V was trimmed by 7 bases and J by 3 bases, leaving 10 bases between them. The germline gives CDR1 MNHNS, CDR2 SASEGT. This CDR3 has 13 residues.

The table lists this clonotype with a few counts. The chain couples TRBV9 to TRBJ2-1; 12 bases fit TRBD2. The CDR3 consists of 19 residues. Per germline, CDR1 SGDLS and CDR2 YYNGEE. V shed 4 bases, J shed 0 bases, and the junction held 11 bases outside the gene matches. The CDR3 sequence is CASSNQLAGGLSSYNEQFF. The CDR3 DNA is TGTGCCAGCAGCAATCAACTAGCGGGAGGACTGAGCTCCTACAATGAGCAGTTCTTC.

Of note for this clonotype: This may stem from a read error, because a much larger clone lies one nucleotide away. V gene TRBV20-1 combines with J gene TRBJ2-3; no definite D call. The CDR3 extends over 14 amino acids. Germline V CDR1 and CDR2: DFQATT, SNEGSKA (reference sequence). Trimming took 1 base from V and 5 from J, leaving 13 bases between them. CDR3 nucleotide sequence: TGCAGTGCTAGAGGGTGCGAGATAGGAGATACGCAGTATTTT. Translation gives CSARGCEIGDTQYF.

This clonotype was seen a handful of times. This rearrangement joins TRBV6-6 to TRBJ1-2; 7 bases match TRBD1. Trimming at V came to 0 bases and at J to 3 bases, leaving 13 bases not matched to a gene. Germline V gene data show CDR1 as MNHNY and CDR2 as SVGAGI (reference sequence). CDR3 length: 18 amino acids. CDR3 sequence: CASSYSSGGTAEYYGYTF. CDR3 sequence (DNA): TGTGCCAGCAGTTACTCTAGTGGCGGGACAGCAGAATACTATGGCTACACCTTC.

This clonotype was seen only a few times. The chain joins TRBV3-1 to TRBJ2-1, with 7 nucleotides matching TRBD1. This CDR3 has 12 residues. V was pared by 4 bases and J by 7 bases, with 1 base of the junction left unmatched. Germline values: CDR1 LGHDT, CDR2 YNNKEL (reference sequence). The CDR3 sequence: CASSRRGNEQFF. The CDR3 nucleotides are TGTGCCAGCAGCCGCAGGGGGAATGAGCAGTTCTTC.

This clonotype turned up a few times. The chain recombines TRBV12-3 or TRBV12-4 with TRBJ1-2; 11 bases agree with TRBD1. The CDR3 totals 16 residues. Losses at the gene ends were 7 bases for V and 4 bases for J; bases not matched to a gene: 11. CDR3 sequence: CASTRDRGAFSYGYTF. The CDR3 bases are TGTGCCAGCACCCGGGACAGGGGGGCCTTTTCCTATGGCTACACCTTC.

This clonotype has just a few counts. This chain links TRBV7-3 with TRBJ2-6; D may match TRBD1 or TRBD2 (5 bases each). The CDR3 spans 17 residues. Trimming took off 0 bases at V and 3 bases at J, with 12 bases between the two ends. CDR1 is SGHTA, CDR2 FQGTGA, per germline. The DNA for the CDR3 is TGTGCCAGCAGCTTAACAGGGACCCTAAGTGGGGCCAACGTCCTGACTTTC. Translating it yields CASSLTGTLSGANVLTF.

The gene calls are TRBV4-2 and TRBJ2-2; D possibly matches TRBD1 or TRBD2 (6 bases each). Deletions cut 3 bases from V and 5 bases from J, with 22 bases between. Per the germline V gene, CDR1 is LGHNA and CDR2 is YNFKEQ. This CDR3 spans 18 amino acids. CDR3 sequence: CASSHARGQGRKTGELFF. DNA of the CDR3: TGTGCCAGCAGCCACGCCCGGGGGCAGGGGAGGAAGACCGGGGAGCTGTTTTTT.